The clone carrying this T cell receptor (beta chain) was counted only a few times. These data come from a study of blood T cells in healthy people across ages. Study-level information: Capturing about one barcoded beta molecule per two T cells was achieved by template switching.

A sample-barcoded 5' primer and a J-beta primer mix were used in a second PCR of roughly 7 to 11 cycles. MiXCR, run by TCRdb on the 5' RACE reads, gives a single entry per CDR3 protein. The sample consists of about 970,000 distinct CDR3 sequences, roughly 51% of them appearing once. The CDR3 extends over 12 amino acids. The germline CDR1 and CDR2 sequences are DFQATT and SNEGSKA (reference sequence). The ends were cut back, 8 bases at V and 2 bases at J, with 11 bases in the middle. This TCR came from an older woman in good health. The rearrangement uses TRBV20-1 and TRBJ2-3; D uncertain. The sequenced sample was blood. The CDR3 loop is CSLGLNTDTQYF. CDR3 nucleotides: TGCAGTTTGGGTCTTAACACAGATACGCAGTATTTT.